The 25 T cell receptor beta chains in this list originate from one sample, sequenced in a study of stem cell transplantation in POMP-related autoinflammatory disease (dated by TCRdb to the early 2020s). The library was made by the immunoSEQ multiplex PCR assay. Held by TCRdb, this immuneACCESS table contains in-frame sequences only and omits some clones. Under half of the omission traces to an unresolved V gene where checked; the cause of the rest is unknown. Within this sample are approximately 65,000 clones, with about nine tenths of them counted one time only. The top ten constitute about 0.66% of the sample. Reading the label with the study, this specimen's time point is: after hematopoietic stem cell transplant. Sequencing used CD4+ T cells from PBMCs, obtained after stem cell transplantation. These receptor sequences come from a human patient with POMP-related autoinflammation and immune dysregulation (PRAID). Following transplantation, part of the T cell population may be supplied by the graft donor rather than the patient.

The chain links TRBV7-8 to TRBJ2-3; 7 nucleotides match TRBD2. Trimming took 4 bases from V and 4 from J; bases not matched to a gene: 5. The CDR3 is 14 amino acids. Germline-derived CDR1 and CDR2 are SGHVS and FQNEAQ. The CDR3 DNA follows: TGTGCCAGCAGCTGGGCAGCGGGGTCAGATACGCAGTATTTT. Protein product: CASSWAAGSDTQYF.

This clone was recorded once. As DNA, the CDR3 is TGTGCCACCAGCAGAGGGACTGGTTACGAGCAGTACGTC. Encoded protein: CATSRGTGYEQYV. V gene TRBV15 combines with J gene TRBJ2-7; possible D gene TRBD2, 5 bases. Germline V gene sequence: CDR1 LNHNV, CDR2 YYDKDF (reference sequence). The length of the CDR3 is 13 residues. V lost 1 base, J lost 4 bases, and 8 bases lay in between.

V gene TRBV7-2 combines with J gene TRBJ2-5; 7 bases map to TRBD1. The V and J ends lost 6 bases and 5 bases, in that order; junction bases with no gene match: 9. Germline V gives CDR1 SGHTA, CDR2 FQGNSA. CDR3 length: 14 residues. Here the CDR3 reads CASSIQGFRETQYF. CDR3 coding DNA: TGTGCCAGCAGTATACAGGGGTTTCGGGAGACCCAGTACTTC.

This chain joins TRBV2 and TRBJ2-1; 9 bases align to TRBD2. The CDR3 has 13 amino acids. In germline, CDR1 is SNHLY, CDR2 FYNNEI. The V segment lost 5 bases and the J segment 5 bases; nucleotides outside the gene matches: 1. CDR3 sequence reads: CASSRLADNEQFF. The CDR3 DNA follows: TGTGCCAGCAGTAGACTAGCGGACAATGAGCAGTTCTTC.

The chain uses TRBV28 and TRBJ1-5; a possible D gene is TRBD1 (6 bases). Between the trimmed V and J ends, which lost 5 bases and 5 bases, there was a span of 13 bases. The CDR3 has 14 residues. The V gene's germline CDR1 is MDHEN and CDR2 SYDVKM. For the CDR3, the DNA is TGTGCCAGCAGTACAGGGACCCGGGATCAGCCCCAGCATTTT. It specifies CASSTGTRDQPQHF.

The chain employs TRBV21-1 and TRBJ1-5. TRBV21-1 is a known pseudogene. The CDR3 loop spans 13 amino acids. The CDR3, as DNA: TGTGCCAGCAGCAAATCCGGGGATCAGCCCCAGCATTTT. Its protein product is CASSKSGDQPQHF.

In its sample, this clone was seen once. The chain recombines TRBV9 with TRBJ2-7; perhaps TRBD1 as D (6 bases). Germline CDR1 SGDLS, CDR2 YYNGEE. The V end lost 0 bases, the J end lost 5 bases, and 9 bases lay between the germline ends. This CDR3 comprises 13 residues. CDR3 sequence reads: CASSVVQGDEQYF. CDR3 nucleotides: TGTGCCAGCAGCGTAGTACAGGGCGACGAGCAGTACTTC.

The CDR3 nucleotides are TGTGCCAGCAGTTACTCCGGGACTGACGGTACGCAGTATTTT. Translation: CASSYSGTDGTQYF. The chain combines TRBV6-5 with TRBJ2-3, with a tentative D call TRBD2 (6 bases). The CDR3 extends over 14 amino acids. Germline V gene sequence: CDR1 MNHEY, CDR2 SVGAGI. The V end lost 0 bases, the J end lost 8 bases, and 12 bases lay between the germline ends.

The chain carries TRBV7-9 and TRBJ2-1, with D perhaps matching TRBD1 (6 bases). The germline CDR1 and CDR2 sequences are SEHNR and FQNEAQ (reference sequence). The CDR3 has 14 amino acids. V lost 4 bases and J lost 8, with 15 bases in between. The CDR3 here is CASSWLGGGDEQFF. The CDR3 DNA follows: TGTGCCAGCAGCTGGTTAGGGGGTGGGGATGAGCAGTTCTTC.

The chain uses TRBV3-1 (or the pseudogene TRBV3-2) and TRBJ2-1; D is unresolved. Trimming removed 1 base from V and 9 bases from J, with 16 bases in between. Germline loops: CDR1 LGHDT, CDR2 YNNKEL (reference sequence). CDR3 length equals 15 residues. CDR3 in amino acids: CASSQATSSVGEQFF. The CDR3 DNA reads TGTGCCAGCAGCCAAGCTACCTCTAGTGTGGGTGAGCAGTTCTTC.

The CDR3 DNA follows: TGTGCCAGCAGTTTCAACAGGGGAAAGGATGGCTACACCTTC. Its translation is CASSFNRGKDGYTF. V and J are TRBV28 and TRBJ1-2; 7 bases match TRBD1. The CDR3 totals 14 residues. The V segment lost 3 bases and the J segment 6 bases; nucleotides outside the gene matches: 7. Per the germline V gene, CDR1 is MDHEN and CDR2 is SYDVKM.

The CDR3 bases are TGCAGCTCGCGTGGGGGTCAAAGCTCCTACAATGAGCAGTTCTTC. This sequence encodes CSSRGGQSSYNEQFF. The V and J genes are TRBV29-1 and TRBJ2-1, with D perhaps being TRBD1 or TRBD2 (5 bases each). Trimming took 8 bases from V and 0 from J, leaving 17 bases between them. This CDR3 region has 15 residues. CDR1 and CDR2 (germline): SQVTM, ANQGSEA.

The rearrangement links TRBV5-1 to TRBJ2-3; 12 nucleotides line up with TRBD2. The V gene's germline CDR1 is SGHRS and CDR2 YFSETQ. The CDR3 has 15 amino acids. V shed 1 base, J shed 6 bases, and the junction held 3 bases outside the gene matches. CDR3 bases: TGCGCCAGCAGCTTGACTAGCGGGGGGCCCGATACGCAGTATTTT. It encodes CASSLTSGGPDTQYF.

The rearrangement links TRBV28 to TRBJ2-5; TRBD2 agrees at 15 bases. CDR3 length equals 18 residues. The V and J ends lost 7 bases and 5 bases, in that order; junction bases with no gene match: 14. Germline CDR1 MDHEN, CDR2 SYDVKM. CDR3 DNA sequence: TGTGCCAGCACCAAACCCCGGGGACTAGCGGGAGGATGGGAGACCCAGTACTTC. This gives the protein CASTKPRGLAGGWETQYF. The full variable domain, with the rest looked up from reference TRBV28 and TRBJ2-5, is DVKVTQSSRYLVKRTGEKVFLECVQDMDHENMFWYRQDPGLGLRLIYFSYDVKMKEKGDIPEGYSVSREKKERFSLILESASTNQTSMYLCASTKPRGLAGGWETQYFGPGTRLLVL.

The chain has TRBV19 and TRBJ1-2, with D hard to call. This CDR3 is built from 13 residues. Trimming removed 3 bases from V and 4 bases from J, with 9 bases in between. Germline values: CDR1 LNHDA, CDR2 SQIVND (reference sequence). CDR3 sequence: CASSIGQPYGYTF. The CDR3 bases are TGTGCCAGTAGTATCGGCCAGCCCTATGGCTACACCTTC.

CDR3 coding DNA: TGTGCCAGCAGTGAAAGGCGGGCCAAAGGCACAGATACGCAGTATTTT. Translated, it gives CASSERRAKGTDTQYF. J is TRBJ2-3 and V is TRBV6-1, with D maybe TRBD2 (5 bases). Trimming stripped 2 bases from V and 1 base from J, with 13 bases between. Germline V gene lookup returns CDR1 MNHNS and CDR2 SASEGT. There are 16 residues in the CDR3.

This chain connects TRBV6-5 to TRBJ1-2; a possible D gene is TRBD1 (6 bases). Trimming left V 6 bases short and J 6 bases short, with 17 bases between. CDR1 is MNHEY and CDR2 is SVGAGI in the germline V gene. The CDR3 spans 14 residues. The CDR3 region is CASRKEQGGHGYTF. In DNA form, the CDR3 reads TGTGCCAGCAGAAAAGAACAGGGAGGGCATGGCTACACCTTC.

The rearrangement uses TRBV19 and TRBJ1-1, with 11 positions matching TRBD1. This CDR3 is 13 amino acids long. V dropped 4 bases and J dropped 11; count of bases not matched to a gene: 6. Looked up from germline, CDR1 is LNHDA and CDR2 is SQIVND (reference sequence). The CDR3 DNA reads as TGTGCCAGTAGTACTGGACAGGGGGCCTTCGCTTTCTTT. The encoded protein is CASSTGQGAFAFF.

The J gene is TRBJ2-7, the V gene TRBV5-8; 8 nucleotides match TRBD1. Trimming removed 1 base from V and 4 bases from J; junction bases left unmatched: 7. Germline assignment: CDR1 SGHTS and CDR2 YDEGEE. The CDR3 totals 15 residues. CDR3 loop: CASSLWSGQEYEQYF. Written as DNA, the CDR3 is TGTGCCAGCAGCTTGTGGTCGGGACAGGAGTACGAGCAGTACTTC.

The chain combines TRBV5-6 with TRBJ2-1; 7 bases align to TRBD2. The CDR3 totals 17 residues. Germline CDR1 reads SGHDT; CDR2 reads YYEEEE. Trimming at V came to 0 bases and at J to 0 bases, leaving 6 bases not matched to a gene. The CDR3 region has the DNA TGTGCCAGCAGCTTGGTACCGGGACTAATCTCCTACAATGAGCAGTTCTTC. This codes for CASSLVPGLISYNEQFF.

The chain recombines TRBV2 with TRBJ2-7; D perhaps matches TRBD2 (5 bases). The CDR3 runs 13 residues. The ends were cut back, 6 bases at V and 4 bases at J, with 13 bases in the middle. Germline V gene sequence: CDR1 SNHLY, CDR2 FYNNEI. CDR3 region: CASSSHRGYEQYF. The DNA of the CDR3 is TGTGCCAGCAGCTCACATAGAGGGTACGAGCAGTACTTC.

This chain uses TRBV7-9 with TRBJ2-4; TRBD2 matches at 9 bases. CDR3 length: 16 amino acids. Trimming took 5 bases from V and 2 from J; bases not matched to a gene: 7. The germline V gene encodes CDR1 SEHNR and CDR2 FQNEAQ (reference sequence). DNA for the CDR3: TGTGCCAGCAGCAATAGCGGGAGAGTGACCAAAAACATTCAGTACTTC. Translated, it gives CASSNSGRVTKNIQYF. Variable domain in full (rest from reference TRBV7-9 and TRBJ2-4): DTGVSQNPRHKITKRGQNVTFRCDPISEHNRLYWYRQTLGQGPEFLTYFQNEAQLEKSRLLSDRFSAERPKGSFSTLEIQRTEQGDSAMYLCASSNSGRVTKNIQYFGAGTRLSVL.

The V and J genes are TRBV6-1 and TRBJ2-7; D remains ambiguous. CDR1 and CDR2 (germline): MNHNS, SASEGT. V dropped 3 bases and J dropped 5 bases, with 17 bases sitting between them. The CDR3 totals 15 residues. The CDR3 sequence: CASSDRFPWTDEQYF. CDR3 DNA sequence: TGTGCCAGCAGTGATAGATTCCCGTGGACGGACGAGCAGTACTTC.

The V gene is TRBV6-6, the J gene TRBJ1-2; TRBD1 might be the D (6 bases). Germline V CDR1 and CDR2: MNHNY, SVGAGI (reference sequence). The CDR3 is 13 amino acids. Deletions cut 7 bases from V and 4 bases from J, with 13 bases between. The CDR3 DNA sequence: TGTGCCAGCACCTCGGACAGAAGCTATGGCTACACCTTC. Its protein is CASTSDRSYGYTF.

The chain uses TRBV5-1 and TRBJ2-5; no definite D call. The V gene's germline CDR1 is SGHRS and CDR2 YFSETQ. This CDR3 has 14 residues. The V end was cut by 0 bases, the J end by 5 bases, with 11 bases between. The CDR3 coding sequence is TGCGCCAGCAGCTTGGGGAGTATTTGGGAGACCCAGTACTTC. This encodes CASSLGSIWETQYF.